These T cell receptor beta chains were read from a single sample in a study of cytomegalovirus exposure and HLA in healthy donors. Repertoires were generated with immunoSEQ multiplex PCR, while TCRdb's copy carries only in-frame clones and drops some. The sample features about 160,000 clones, with over 1% in its top ten. Sequenced sample: PBMCs. All receptors derive from a woman in her fifties or sixties in good health and CMV-seronegative. Both conserved end residues are part of each CDR3. D genes are given only for firm matches.

j_call,d_call,v_call,cdr3_nt,cdr3_aa
TRBJ1-1,NA,TRBV5-1,TGCGCCAGCAGCTTGGGGGCTACTGAAGCTTTCTTT,CASSLGATEAFF
TRBJ2-5,NA,TRBV11-2,TGTGCCAGCAGCTTCCCTGGGGGAGGGACCCAGTACTTC,CASSFPGGGTQYF
TRBJ1-1,NA,TRBV4-1,TGCGCCAGCAGCCAAGGGCGAGGCAGGGACACTGAAGCTTTCTTT,CASSQGRGRDTEAFF
TRBJ2-3,NA,TRBV5-6,TGTGCCAGCAGCTTGGCCGTACAATTCCTCCTGTATTTT,CASSLAVQFLLYF
TRBJ2-7,NA,TRBV28,TGTGCCAGCAGTTCCCCATACGAGCAGTACTTC,CASSSPYEQYF
TRBJ1-1,TRBD1,TRBV7-3,TGTGCCAGCAGCTCCCAGGGGGCCCCGCTCACTGAAGCTTTCTTT,CASSSQGAPLTEAFF
TRBJ2-2,TRBD1,TRBV5-4,TGTGCCAGCAGCCGGGACAGAGACACCGGGGAGCTGTTTTTT,CASSRDRDTGELFF
TRBJ1-2,NA,TRBV14,TGTGCCAGCAGCCTTGACAGGAACTATGGCTACACCTTC,CASSLDRNYGYTF
TRBJ1-2,TRBD1,TRBV6-1,TGTGCCAGCAGCCGGGACAGGATCGAAGGCTACACCTTC,CASSRDRIEGYTF
TRBJ2-7,TRBD1,TRBV7-9,TGTGCCAGCAGCTTATACCTGACAGGGGGTACCTACGAGCAGTACTTC,CASSLYLTGGTYEQYF
TRBJ1-5,TRBD1,TRBV10-3,TGTGCCATCAGTGGGGACAGGGATAGCAATCAGCCCCAGCATTTT,CAISGDRDSNQPQHF
TRBJ1-1,NA,TRBV9,TGTGCCAGCAGCCCGCGACAGGTTGGCACTGAAGCTTTCTTT,CASSPRQVGTEAFF
TRBJ2-2,TRBD2,TRBV11-2,TGTGCCAGCAGCCGGAGCGGGGCCGGGGAGCTGTTTTTT,CASSRSGAGELFF
TRBJ2-3,NA,TRBV5-1,TGCGCCAGCAGCTTGGGGGTTGGACAGAGCACAGATACGCAGTATTTT,CASSLGVGQSTDTQYF
TRBJ2-3,TRBD2,TRBV5-4,TGTGCCAGCAGATCTACGTCGGGAGGGGGAGGCACAGATACGCAGTATTTT,CASRSTSGGGGTDTQYF
TRBJ1-1,NA,TRBV30,TGTGCCTGGAGTGTAAGTCGGGACACTGAAGCTTTCTTT,CAWSVSRDTEAFF
TRBJ2-7,TRBD2,TRBV19,TGTGCCAGTAGTAAAGCCGGGGGGGAGCAGTACTTC,CASSKAGGEQYF
TRBJ2-7,NA,TRBV5-1,TGCGCCAGCAGCTTTAGAGAGGCCTACGAGCAGTACTTC,CASSFREAYEQYF
TRBJ2-3,NA,TRBV10-1,TGCGCCAGCAGTCGTACAGGAGATACGCAGTATTTT,CASSRTGDTQYF
TRBJ2-1,NA,TRBV4-3,TGCGCCAGCACTGGAGGGTACAATGAGCAGTTCTTC,CASTGGYNEQFF
TRBJ2-5,NA,TRBV7-7,TGTGCCAGCAGCTTTTCAGGGCGGGAGACCCAGTACTTC,CASSFSGRETQYF
TRBJ1-2,NA,TRBV7-9,TGTGCCAGCAGCCCAGAAAGGACAGCTATGAACTATGGCTACACCTTC,CASSPERTAMNYGYTF
TRBJ1-3,NA,TRBV10-2,TGCGCCAGCAGTGAGGCCCTGAGGGCTGGAAACACCATATATTTT,CASSEALRAGNTIYF
TRBJ2-1,TRBD2,TRBV7-9,TGTGCCAGCAGCTTAGCCGAGCGGGGGTTTGAGCAGTTCTTC,CASSLAERGFEQFF
TRBJ1-2,NA,TRBV30,TGTGCCTGGAATTACGGGGGAAGGGGTGGCTACACCTTC,CAWNYGGRGGYTF
TRBJ2-1,NA,TRBV7-6,TGTGCCAGCAGCTTAGGGGCCAGCTCCTACAATGAGCAGTTCTTC,CASSLGASSYNEQFF
TRBJ1-2,NA,TRBV4-1,TGCGCCAGCAGCCAAGTTTTCAGGGCGGATGGCTACACCTTC,CASSQVFRADGYTF
TRBJ2-3,TRBD2,TRBV5-1,TGCGCCAGCAGCCTGGGACTAGCCGGCGCGGATACGCAGTATTTT,CASSLGLAGADTQYF
TRBJ1-5,NA,TRBV18,TGTGCCAGCTCCGAGGACATCAATCAGCCCCAGCATTTT,CASSEDINQPQHF
TRBJ2-5,NA,TRBV5-4,TGTGCCAGCAGCTTGGGGGGGGAGGAGACCCAGTACTTC,CASSLGGEETQYF
TRBJ2-1,TRBD1,TRBV7-9,TGTGCCAGCAGACAGCAGGGACAGGGCTTACAGGAGCAGTTCTTC,CASRQQGQGLQEQFF
TRBJ2-7,NA,TRBV9,TGTGCCAGCAGCGTAGCAGCCAGGGGAGACGAGCAGTACTTC,CASSVAARGDEQYF
TRBJ2-3,TRBD1,TRBV27,TGTGCCAGCAGTGCTCCGGGACAGGGGGCGGATACGCAGTATTTT,CASSAPGQGADTQYF
TRBJ1-4,NA,TRBV2,TGTGCCAGCAGTATGAGCGGACAGCTTAATGAAAAACTGTTTTTT,CASSMSGQLNEKLFF
TRBJ2-7,TRBD1,TRBV10-3,TGTGCCATCGGGACAGAGCTCTCCTACGAGCAGTACTTC,CAIGTELSYEQYF
TRBJ1-5,NA,TRBV6-5,TGTGCCAGCAGGACGAGGGGGGGGCAGCCCCAGCATTTT,CASRTRGGQPQHF
TRBJ1-1,NA,TRBV2,TGTGCCAGCAGTGACCGCGGAAGGAACACTGAAGCTTTCTTT,CASSDRGRNTEAFF
TRBJ1-1,TRBD1,TRBV7-3,TGTGCCAGCAGCTTCGACAGGGGGGACACTGAAGCTTTCTTT,CASSFDRGDTEAFF
TRBJ2-5,NA,TRBV6-4,TGTGCCAGCAGTGGGCCCGGGAGAGAGACCCAGTACTTC,CASSGPGRETQYF
TRBJ2-5,TRBD2,TRBV7-7,TGTGCCAGCAGCCCTGGGACTAGCGGGGCGACCCAGTACTTC,CASSPGTSGATQYF
TRBJ2-1,TRBD2,TRBV7-8,TGTGCCAGCAGCTTAGCGCACACCGGGACTAGTTTCCTCAATGAGCAGTTCTTC,CASSLAHTGTSFLNEQFF
TRBJ1-4,NA,TRBV6-1,TGTGCCAGCAGTGAGCTGGACATTGGGGAAAAACTGTTTTTT,CASSELDIGEKLFF
TRBJ2-3,NA,TRBV19,TGTGCCAGTGGCCGCGATACGCAGTATTTT,CASGRDTQYF
TRBJ2-1,TRBD2,TRBV5-4,TGTGCCAGCAGCTTCCCAGCTGCGGGGGGACTAGAGCAGTTCTTC,CASSFPAAGGLEQFF
TRBJ2-1,NA,TRBV7-2,TGTGCCAGCAGCTTAGCGCTCGGGGGGCTCTACAATGAGCAGTTCTTC,CASSLALGGLYNEQFF
TRBJ2-5,TRBD2,TRBV6-6,TGTGCCAGCAGCCACGGCGGGGGATACCAAGAGACCCAGTACTTC,CASSHGGGYQETQYF
TRBJ2-2,TRBD2,TRBV5-1,TGCGCCAGCACTGCTAGCGGGAGGAACACCGGGGAGCTGTTTTTT,CASTASGRNTGELFF
TRBJ2-2,TRBD2,TRBV9,TGTGCCAGCAGCGAAGGACTAGCGGTCACCGGGGAGCTGTTTTTT,CASSEGLAVTGELFF
TRBJ2-1,NA,TRBV5-4,TGTGCCACCACGTCAGGGTTACTCTACAATGAGCAGTTCTTC,CATTSGLLYNEQFF
TRBJ1-2,NA,TRBV15,TGTGCCACCAGCAGTCCCCCACAGGGTCAGAATGGCTACACCTTC,CATSSPPQGQNGYTF
TRBJ1-4,TRBD1,TRBV6-5,TGTGCCAGCGGGACAGCTAATGAAAAACTGTTTTTT,CASGTANEKLFF
TRBJ2-3,TRBD1,TRBV5-1,TGCGCCAGCAGACAGGGGGACACAGATACGCAGTATTTT,CASRQGDTDTQYF
TRBJ2-7,TRBD2,TRBV6-1,TGTGCCAGCAGACCGGAGCGGGAGGGAACTTACGAGCAGTACTTC,CASRPEREGTYEQYF
TRBJ2-1,NA,TRBV6-5,TGTGCCAGCAGTTACTCTTCTAGTGTGAATGAGCAGTTCTTC,CASSYSSSVNEQFF